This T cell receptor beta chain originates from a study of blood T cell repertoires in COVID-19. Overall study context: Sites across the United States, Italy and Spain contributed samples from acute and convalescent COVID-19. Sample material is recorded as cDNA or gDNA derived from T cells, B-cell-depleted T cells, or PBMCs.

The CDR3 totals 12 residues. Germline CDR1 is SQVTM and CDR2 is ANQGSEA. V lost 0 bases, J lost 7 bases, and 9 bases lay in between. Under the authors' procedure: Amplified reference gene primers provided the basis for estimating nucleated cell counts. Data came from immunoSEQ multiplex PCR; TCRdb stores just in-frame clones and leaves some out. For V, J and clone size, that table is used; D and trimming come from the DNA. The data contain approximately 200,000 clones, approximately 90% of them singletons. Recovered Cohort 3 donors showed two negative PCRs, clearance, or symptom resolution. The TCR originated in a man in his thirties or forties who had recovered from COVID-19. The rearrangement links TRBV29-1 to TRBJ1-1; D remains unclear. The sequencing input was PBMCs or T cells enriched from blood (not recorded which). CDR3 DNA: TGCAGCGTTGAAGAGCATAGCTTTGAAGCTTTCTTT. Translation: CSVEEHSFEAFF.